These 27 T cell receptor beta chains share one sample of origin, sequenced in a study of cytomegalovirus exposure and HLA in healthy donors. In the PCR, 60 Vbeta and 13 Jbeta primers were used. Here immunoSEQ multiplex PCR was the method, and the copy in TCRdb shows in-frame clones only, minus some. The table lists about 170,000 clones, approximately 85% of them singletons. Sequenced sample: PBMCs. The receptors were gathered from a man aged 25-40 years in good health and CMV-seropositive.

This clone was found a few times. The V gene is TRBV30, the J gene TRBJ1-1, with D perhaps TRBD1 (6 bases). Per germline, CDR1 GTSNPN and CDR2 SVGIG (reference sequence). The CDR3 runs to 14 residues. The V gene lost 4 bases and the J gene lost 0 bases, with 12 bases spanning the gap. CDR3 protein: CAWKSDRMNTEAFF. CDR3 nucleotide sequence: TGTGCCTGGAAGTCCGACAGGATGAACACTGAAGCTTTCTTT.

The chain links TRBV7-9 to TRBJ2-7; D is possibly TRBD1 (6 bases). Per the germline V gene, CDR1 is SEHNR and CDR2 is FQNEAQ (reference sequence). The CDR3 is 14 amino acids. The V end was cut by 2 bases, the J end by 6 bases, with 14 bases between. The CDR3 spells CASSLKGQRAEQYF. The CDR3 region has the DNA TGTGCCAGCAGCTTAAAGGGACAACGGGCCGAGCAGTACTTC.

The V call is TRBV6-6, the J call TRBJ2-3; D is unclear. This CDR3 contains 13 residues. From germline, CDR1 is MNHNY and CDR2 SVGAGI (reference sequence). Trimming pared 2 bases from V and 4 bases from J, leaving 7 bases between. The CDR3 reads CASSYGWPDTQYF. DNA for the CDR3: TGTGCCAGCAGTTACGGTTGGCCAGATACGCAGTATTTT.

The V gene is TRBV27, the J gene TRBJ1-4; TRBD1 matches at 9 bases. V shed 4 bases, J shed 6 bases, and the junction held 12 bases outside the gene matches. Germline lookup yields CDR1 MNHEY and CDR2 SMNVEV (reference sequence). This CDR3 has 17 residues. Written as DNA, the CDR3 is TGTGCCAGCAGTTCCATACGGGGGGGACAGGGTTATGAAAAACTGTTTTTT. Translated, it gives CASSSIRGGQGYEKLFF.

This clone was seen just once. The V call is TRBV6-1, the J call TRBJ2-2; a weak D match, TRBD1 (6 bases). Germline lookup yields CDR1 MNHNS and CDR2 SASEGT. The CDR3 totals 15 residues. V was pared by 4 bases and J by 6 bases, with 15 bases between. In nucleotides, the CDR3 is TGTGCCAGCAGTGGAAACACAGGGAAGCCCGGGGAGCTGTTTTTT. Amino acid sequence: CASSGNTGKPGELFF.

This sequence joins TRBV18 and TRBJ2-7; 9 positions agree with TRBD2. This CDR3 region has 17 residues. V was clipped by 1 base and J by 4 bases; unmatched bases: 11. The germline CDR1 and CDR2 sequences are KGHSH and LQKENI. CDR3 protein: CASSPLSSSGSRYEQYF. As DNA, the CDR3 is TGTGCCAGCTCACCACTGAGTAGTAGCGGGAGTAGGTACGAGCAGTACTTC.

CDR3 in DNA: TGCGCCAGCAGCCAGTTAACCGCGAATGCCTTGTGCTACGAGCAGTACTTC. The encoded protein is CASSQLTANALCYEQYF. This chain uses TRBV4-3 with TRBJ2-7, with D hard to call. V lost 3 bases and J 3 bases, leaving 21 bases between the germline ends. The CDR3 sequence is 17 residues long. The V gene's germline CDR1 is LGHNA and CDR2 YSLEER.

The chain is built from TRBV7-9 and TRBJ2-1; 8 bases fit TRBD2. The CDR3 is made up of 17 amino acids. V shed 5 bases, J shed 4 bases, and the junction held 13 bases outside the gene matches. The germline CDR1 and CDR2 sequences are SEHNR and FQNEAQ (reference sequence). The CDR3 DNA reads TGTGCCAGCAGCCTTGGGGTCACGGGACTAGAGTACAATGAGCAGTTCTTC. Protein sequence: CASSLGVTGLEYNEQFF.

With regard to this clone: Other DNA variants within this sample encode the same CDR3. The CDR3, as DNA: TGTGCCAGTTCGAAGGGGGCCGGGGAGCTGTTTTTT. Its protein is CASSKGAGELFF. The chain uses TRBV19 and TRBJ2-2; the D gene is possibly TRBD1 (6 bases). The CDR3 runs to 12 residues. Trimming cost V 8 bases and J 6 bases, with 10 bases left between them. Germline V gene sequence: CDR1 LNHDA, CDR2 SQIVND (reference sequence).

This CDR3 is CASSRDRAEGYTF. In DNA, the CDR3 is TGTGCCAGCAGCCGGGACAGGGCGGAAGGCTACACCTTC. The chain has TRBV7-9 and TRBJ1-2; 9 bases align to TRBD1. This CDR3 is built from 13 residues. Per the germline V gene, CDR1 is SEHNR and CDR2 is FQNEAQ (reference sequence). V was pared by 5 bases and J by 8 bases, with 6 bases of the junction left unmatched.

The rearrangement links TRBV21-1 to TRBJ2-3; TRBD1, the table's D call, was not compared with the DNA. TRBV21-1 is reported as a pseudogene. This CDR3 region has 17 residues. The CDR3 DNA follows: TGTGCCAGCAGCAAAAACGTAAACAGGGGGCATGCAGATACGCAGTATTTT. Its protein is CASSKNVNRGHADTQYF.

Note on this clone: This specimen includes other DNA sequences encoding the same CDR3. The chain joins TRBV13 to TRBJ1-2; the match to TRBD1 covers 8 bases. V dropped 5 bases and J dropped 7; count of bases not matched to a gene: 6. CDR1 and CDR2 (germline): PRHDT, FYEKMQ (reference sequence). The CDR3 spans 13 residues. In DNA, the CDR3 is TGTGCCAGCAGCCACCGGACAGGGCCTGGCTACACCTTC. It yields the protein CASSHRTGPGYTF.

The chain recombines TRBV7-9 with TRBJ1-2; D not resolved. Germline-derived CDR1 and CDR2 are SEHNR and FQNEAQ (reference sequence). The CDR3 consists of 11 residues. V was trimmed by 1 base and J by 6 bases, leaving 3 bases between them. The CDR3 DNA reads as TGTGCCAGCAGCTTAGGCGATGGCTACACCTTC. It encodes CASSLGDGYTF.

CDR3 in DNA: TGTGCCAGCAGTTACACGAGGGCATCCACAGATACGCAGTATTTT. It is translated as CASSYTRASTDTQYF. V and J are TRBV6-5 and TRBJ2-3, with a weak D call TRBD2 (5 bases). The length of the CDR3 is 15 residues. Germline lookup yields CDR1 MNHEY and CDR2 SVGAGI. V was shortened by 2 bases and J by 2 bases, with 11 bases between the two germline ends.

The chain combines TRBV6-6 with TRBJ2-7; weak D call: TRBD1 (5 bases). The germline V and J ends were trimmed by 2 bases and 0 bases, with 5 bases remaining between them. CDR1 and CDR2 (germline): MNHNY, SVGAGI (reference sequence). This CDR3 has 13 amino acids. CDR3 sequence reads: CASSYTGSYEQYF. The CDR3 nucleotides are TGTGCCAGCAGTTACACAGGCTCCTACGAGCAGTACTTC.

The J gene is TRBJ2-2, the V gene TRBV27, with D possibly matching TRBD2 (5 bases). The CDR3 is 13 amino acids. Germline V gene data show CDR1 as MNHEY and CDR2 as SMNVEV (reference sequence). V was shortened by 7 bases and J by 3 bases, with 9 bases between the two germline ends. CDR3 in amino acids: CASTSDYTGELFF. CDR3 coding DNA: TGTGCCAGCACCTCGGACTACACCGGGGAGCTGTTTTTT.

The chain combines TRBV2 with TRBJ2-5, with D uncertain. V gave up 5 bases and J gave up 5 bases, with 6 bases separating them. This CDR3 spans 11 amino acids. Germline V gene lookup returns CDR1 SNHLY and CDR2 FYNNEI. CDR3 sequence: CASSYAETQYF. CDR3 DNA: TGTGCCAGCAGTTATGCGGAGACCCAGTACTTC.

Turning to this clone: A junction boundary mismatches the germline segment, possibly from a read error. The V gene is TRBV7-9, the J gene TRBJ1-2; no clear D gene. The CDR3 has 18 amino acids. Per germline, CDR1 SEHNR and CDR2 FQNEAQ (reference sequence). The CDR3 nucleotides are TGTTCCAGCAGCTTAGCCGGTCAAGAACGAAGCAAGAACTATGGCTACACCTTC. As protein: CSSSLAGQERSKNYGYTF. The full variable domain, completed using reference TRBV7-9 and TRBJ1-2, is DTGVSQNPRHKITKRGQNVTFRCDPISEHNRLYWYRQTLGQGPEFLTYFQNEAQLEKSRLLSDRFSAERPKGSFSTLEIQRTEQGDSAMYLCSSSLAGQERSKNYGYTFGSGTRLTVV.

The J gene is TRBJ2-1, the V gene TRBV12-5; perhaps TRBD2 as D (5 bases). V dropped 3 bases and J dropped 10 bases, with 13 bases sitting between them. There are 13 residues in the CDR3. Germline V gene lookup returns CDR1 LGHNT and CDR2 FRNRAP. The CDR3 sequence: CASGFEGPLEQFF. The DNA of the CDR3 is TGTGCTAGTGGTTTTGAGGGCCCCCTCGAGCAGTTCTTC.

This clone turned up a few times. J is TRBJ2-7 and V is TRBV7-9; TRBD2 matches at 7 bases. The V segment lost 5 bases and the J segment 4 bases; nucleotides outside the gene matches: 5. The CDR3 is made up of 13 amino acids. The germline V gene encodes CDR1 SEHNR and CDR2 FQNEAQ (reference sequence). The DNA for the CDR3 is TGTGCCAGCAGCCCTGTGGGGGGGTACGAGCAGTACGTC. Its protein is CASSPVGGYEQYV.

V usage is TRBV5-1 and J usage is TRBJ2-1; D ambiguous. Germline values: CDR1 SGHRS, CDR2 YFSETQ. The length of the CDR3 is 13 residues. With 4 bases removed from V and 4 bases from J, the gap between germline ends came to 9 bases. The CDR3 loop is CASSLGGYNEQFF. CDR3 in DNA: TGCGCCAGCAGCCTCGGCGGATACAATGAGCAGTTCTTC. Full variable domain (missing parts from reference TRBV5-1 and TRBJ2-1): KAGVTQTPRYLIKTRGQQVTLSCSPISGHRSVSWYQQTPGQGLQFLFEYFSETQRNKGNFPGRFSGRQFSNSRSEMNVSTLELGDSALYLCASSLGGYNEQFFGPGTRLTVL.

The chain couples TRBV6-6 to TRBJ2-1; 10 bases line up with TRBD2. CDR3 length: 14 residues. Germline V lookup: CDR1 MNHNY, CDR2 SVGAGI (reference sequence). With V trimmed by 6 bases and J by 8 bases, 7 bases remained unmatched. The CDR3 sequence is CASRNSGRLHEQFF. The CDR3 nucleotides read TGTGCCAGCAGGAATAGCGGGAGGCTGCATGAGCAGTTCTTC.

The chain carries TRBV5-5 and TRBJ2-3; D possibly corresponds to TRBD1 (6 bases). CDR1 and CDR2 (germline): SGHKS, YYEKEE (reference sequence). Trimming removed 0 bases from V and 8 bases from J, with 16 bases in between. The CDR3 extends over 15 amino acids. The CDR3 bases are TGTGCCAGCAGCTTGGATACAGGGCCGCCCCTTACGCAGTATTTT. It encodes CASSLDTGPPLTQYF.

V usage is TRBV9 and J usage is TRBJ1-2; 7 positions match TRBD1. Germline lookup yields CDR1 SGDLS and CDR2 YYNGEE. The CDR3 consists of 15 residues. Losses at the gene ends were 4 bases for V and 1 base for J; bases not matched to a gene: 7. The CDR3 region has the DNA TGTGCCAGCAGCCTCCATACAGGGGATAACTATGGCTACACCTTC. As protein: CASSLHTGDNYGYTF.

This clone was picked up one time. The gene calls are TRBV5-1 and TRBJ2-2; 9 positions agree with TRBD2. Unmatched junction bases numbered 11, after V lost 6 bases and J lost 2 bases. The CDR3 is 17 residues long. Germline CDR1 SGHRS, CDR2 YFSETQ. In DNA form, the CDR3 reads TGCGCCAGCAAGACGGTAGCGGGAGAGGGAAACACCGGGGAGCTGTTTTTT. The encoded protein is CASKTVAGEGNTGELFF. Full variable domain (rest looked up from reference TRBV5-1 and TRBJ2-2): KAGVTQTPRYLIKTRGQQVTLSCSPISGHRSVSWYQQTPGQGLQFLFEYFSETQRNKGNFPGRFSGRQFSNSRSEMNVSTLELGDSALYLCASKTVAGEGNTGELFFGEGSRLTVL.

The J gene is TRBJ2-2, the V gene TRBV27; 10 bases align to TRBD1. Germline CDR1 is MNHEY and CDR2 is SMNVEV (reference sequence). This CDR3 is built from 15 residues. The junction had 7 bases not matched to a gene; V was cut back by 5 bases and J by 7 bases. CDR3 coding DNA: TGTGCCAGCAGTACTGACAGGGGGCATGGCGGGGAGCTGTTTTTT. Translating it yields CASSTDRGHGGELFF.

CDR3 nucleotide sequence: TGTGCCTCTTCCGGGACAGGGGCGCGGAACACTGAAGCTTTCTTT. Translating it yields CASSGTGARNTEAFF. This chain connects TRBV30 to TRBJ1-1; 10 bases fit TRBD1. There are 15 residues in the CDR3. Germline assignment: CDR1 GTSNPN and CDR2 SVGIG (reference sequence). The V gene end was trimmed by 7 bases and the J gene end by 1 base; junction bases not matched to a gene: 9.